These 29 T cell receptor beta chains share one sample of origin, sequenced in a study of blood T cell repertoires in COVID-19. Data came from immunoSEQ multiplex PCR; TCRdb stores just in-frame clones and leaves some out. The profile shows almost 80,000 clones, 75% to 95% of them singletons. Sequencing used peripheral blood. The receptors derive from a woman older than 75 with acute or convalescent COVID-19.

The chain couples TRBV19 to TRBJ1-2, with a possible D match to TRBD1 (5 bases). Looked up from germline, CDR1 is LNHDA and CDR2 is SQIVND (reference sequence). The CDR3 extends over 15 amino acids. V shed 2 bases and J shed 5 bases, with 15 bases lying between them. The CDR3 DNA reads TGTGCCAGTAGTATACGCCGGGGGAAGAGGTATGGCTACACCTTC. The encoded protein is CASSIRRGKRYGYTF.

The chain links TRBV4-1 to TRBJ1-1; D gene unclear. The CDR3 totals 14 residues. Germline V gene sequence: CDR1 MGHRA, CDR2 YSYEKL. Trimming cost V 5 bases and J 0 bases, with 10 bases left between them. This chain's CDR3 is CASSAGSMNTEAFF. The CDR3 DNA is TGCGCCAGCAGCGCGGGGAGTATGAACACTGAAGCTTTCTTT.

The V gene is TRBV19, the J gene TRBJ1-5, with D uncertain. This CDR3 contains 15 residues. CDR1 and CDR2 from the germline V gene are LNHDA and SQIVND (reference sequence). Trimming took off 6 bases at V and 4 bases at J, with 16 bases between the two ends. The CDR3 DNA follows: TGTGCCAGTAGGGACTACCAAGCTCTAAATCAGCCCCAGCATTTT. Encoded protein: CASRDYQALNQPQHF.

This clone was counted once. This sequence joins TRBV29-1 and TRBJ1-2; D gene uncertain. The germline V gene encodes CDR1 SQVTM and CDR2 ANQGSEA. The V end lost 7 bases, the J end lost 5 bases, and 17 bases lay between the germline ends. The CDR3 has 13 amino acids. The CDR3 DNA reads as TGCAGCGCCGCGGTTGGAGGTGGTTATGGCTACACCTTC. Protein: CSAAVGGGYGYTF.

The rearrangement links TRBV28 to TRBJ2-4, with 8 positions matching TRBD1. This CDR3 is 16 amino acids long. J lost 2 bases, V lost 6 bases, and 9 bases had no gene match. Germline values: CDR1 MDHEN, CDR2 SYDVKM. The CDR3 sequence: CASSPGGLGSKNIQYF. The CDR3 coding sequence is TGTGCCAGCAGCCCAGGGGGCTTGGGGTCCAAAAACATTCAGTACTTC.

The chain employs TRBV12-3 or TRBV12-4 and TRBJ1-5; no definite D call. Trimming pared 3 bases from V and 4 bases from J, leaving 4 bases between. This CDR3 region has 12 residues. CDR3 amino acids: CASSFSNQPQHF. The DNA of the CDR3 is TGTGCCAGCAGTTTTAGTAATCAGCCCCAGCATTTT.

The gene calls are TRBV6-5 and TRBJ1-3; 8 bases are a match to TRBD1. Germline lookup yields CDR1 MNHEY and CDR2 SVGAGI. CDR3 size: 14 residues. With V trimmed by 6 bases and J by 5 bases, 6 bases remained unmatched. Here the CDR3 DNA reads TGTGCCAGCAGCACCCAGGGGGCCCGAAACACCATATATTTT. Protein: CASSTQGARNTIYF.

The count of this clone is one. The J gene is TRBJ2-7, the V gene TRBV29-1; D perhaps matches TRBD1 (6 bases). CDR1 and CDR2 from the germline V gene are SQVTM and ANQGSEA. V lost 4 bases and J 6 bases, leaving 10 bases between the germline ends. The CDR3 extends over 11 amino acids. The CDR3 spells CSVVVGGEQYF. The DNA of the CDR3 is TGCAGCGTTGTAGTAGGGGGCGAGCAGTACTTC.

This chain uses TRBV6-1 with TRBJ1-5; D uncertain. Germline CDR1 MNHNS, CDR2 SASEGT. The CDR3 is made up of 11 amino acids. The V end was cut by 0 bases, the J end by 11 bases, with 5 bases between. Here the CDR3 DNA reads TGTGCCAGCAGTGAAGCGAGAGCCCAGCATTTT. Translation: CASSEARAQHF.

The V call is TRBV18, the J call TRBJ2-3; the D gene is possibly TRBD2 (7 bases). Germline V lookup: CDR1 KGHSH, CDR2 LQKENI. This CDR3 is 15 amino acids long. Trimming pared 1 base from V and 3 bases from J, leaving 11 bases between. For the CDR3, the DNA is TGTGCCAGCTCACCACGGGGGGGCGCAACAGATACGCAGTATTTT. Residues: CASSPRGGATDTQYF.

This chain links TRBV5-1 with TRBJ2-3, with 8 bases identical to TRBD2. CDR1 and CDR2 from the germline V gene are SGHRS and YFSETQ. V lost 5 bases and J lost 3; bases outside the gene matches: 8. The CDR3 has 15 residues. CDR3 nucleotides: TGCGCCAGCAGGCCTCCGGGAGGGGCTACAGATACGCAGTATTTT. It codes for CASRPPGGATDTQYF.

In this sample, this clone turned up a few times. The rearrangement links TRBV6-2 or TRBV6-3 to TRBJ1-2; perhaps TRBD1 as D (5 bases). Germline CDR1 reads MNHEY; CDR2 reads SVGEGT. The germline V and J ends were trimmed by 6 bases and 8 bases, with 16 bases remaining between them. The CDR3 has 13 amino acids. In nucleotides, the CDR3 is TGTGCCAGCAGCCCCCTCTGGGGGGTCGGCTACACCTTC. It encodes CASSPLWGVGYTF.

The chain has TRBV25-1 and TRBJ2-2; D remains unclear. V shed 0 bases and J shed 2 bases, with 10 bases lying between them. The CDR3 extends over 16 amino acids. Germline loops: CDR1 MGHDK, CDR2 SYGVNS. The CDR3 nucleotides read TGTGCCAGCAGTGAATATAGTCTGCTAAACACCGGGGAGCTGTTTTTT. This translates into CASSEYSLLNTGELFF. The full variable domain, its missing parts supplied by reference TRBV25-1 and TRBJ2-2, is EADIYQTPRYLVIGTGKKITLECSQTMGHDKMYWYQQDPGMELHLIHYSYGVNSTEKGDLSSESTVSRIRTEHFPLTLESARPSHTSQYLCASSEYSLLNTGELFFGEGSRLTVL.

CDR3 sequence (DNA): TGTGCCAGTAGTATTTCCAGGGCTACTGAAGCTTTCTTT. Translating gives CASSISRATEAFF. This chain connects TRBV19 to TRBJ1-1; TRBD1 might be the D (5 bases). The CDR3 loop spans 13 amino acids. Germline lookup yields CDR1 LNHDA and CDR2 SQIVND (reference sequence). V lost 3 bases and J 5 bases, leaving 10 bases between the germline ends.

The genes are TRBV6-5 and TRBJ2-3; no definite D call. Trimming left V 4 bases short and J 6 bases short, with 11 bases between. CDR3 length equals 13 residues. Germline lookup yields CDR1 MNHEY and CDR2 SVGAGI. The CDR3 spells CASSFARADTQYF. CDR3 DNA sequence: TGTGCCAGCAGTTTCGCTAGAGCGGATACGCAGTATTTT.

V is TRBV3-1 (or the pseudogene TRBV3-2) and J is TRBJ2-7; the match to TRBD2 covers 7 bases. Germline V CDR1 and CDR2: LGHDT, YNNKEL (reference sequence). The CDR3 is 14 amino acids. With 3 bases clipped from V and 3 bases from J, the junction kept 5 bases outside the gene matches. In DNA, the CDR3 is TGTGCCAGCAGCCAGCAGCGGGATCTCTACGAGCAGTACTTC. It specifies CASSQQRDLYEQYF.

CDR3 region: CASSPGGGTGELFF. The CDR3 region has the DNA TGTGCCAGCAGCCCGGGTGGGGGGACCGGGGAGCTGTTTTTT. The chain is built from TRBV2 and TRBJ2-2; perhaps TRBD2 as D (6 bases). Per germline, CDR1 SNHLY and CDR2 FYNNEI. The CDR3 runs to 14 residues. Trimming took off 6 bases at V and 5 bases at J, with 13 bases between the two ends.

The V gene is TRBV19, the J gene TRBJ2-4, with 12 bases identical to TRBD2. Germline CDR1 is LNHDA and CDR2 is SQIVND (reference sequence). V shed 6 bases, J shed 1 base, and the junction held 10 bases outside the gene matches. The CDR3 is 18 residues long. DNA of the CDR3: TGTGCCAGTAGGGGGGCTAGCGGGAGGGCCAAGGCCAAAAACATTCAGTACTTC. Its protein is CASRGASGRAKAKNIQYF.

The chain recombines TRBV10-3 with TRBJ1-6, with D possibly being TRBD1 (5 bases). Trimming took 2 bases from V and 7 from J, leaving 9 bases between them. The CDR3 runs to 14 residues. Looked up from germline, CDR1 is ENHRY and CDR2 is SYGVKD. The CDR3 DNA reads TGTGCCATCAGTGAGGACAGAAGGAATTCACCCCTCCACTTT. Translated, it gives CAISEDRRNSPLHF.

The chain has TRBV7-2 and TRBJ1-1, with a tentative D call TRBD1 (5 bases). The CDR3 loop spans 14 amino acids. Germline-derived CDR1 and CDR2 are SGHTA and FQGNSA. V was shortened by 5 bases and J by 3 bases, with 13 bases between the two germline ends. This chain's CDR3 is CASSPTVRDTEAFF. The DNA of the CDR3 is TGTGCCAGCAGCCCGACAGTAAGGGACACTGAAGCTTTCTTT.

The V and J genes are TRBV3-1 (or the pseudogene TRBV3-2) and TRBJ2-2; D remains unclear. This CDR3 contains 14 residues. With 4 bases removed from V and 4 bases from J, the gap between germline ends came to 10 bases. Per germline, CDR1 LGHDT and CDR2 YNNKEL (reference sequence). In DNA form, the CDR3 reads TGTGCCAGCAGCCTAATAGCCGGCACCGGGGAGCTGTTTTTT. It specifies CASSLIAGTGELFF.

CDR3 amino acids: CASSDARDFHGYTF. CDR3 bases: TGTGCCAGCAGTGACGCCCGGGACTTTCATGGCTACACCTTC. J is TRBJ1-2 and V is TRBV6-4; tentative D call: TRBD1 (5 bases). Germline V gene data show CDR1 as MRHNA and CDR2 as SNTAGT. The V and J ends lost 2 bases and 6 bases respectively, with 13 bases between them. The CDR3 is 14 residues long.

The chain carries TRBV19 and TRBJ2-7, with a possible D match to TRBD1 (6 bases). Germline CDR1 is LNHDA and CDR2 is SQIVND (reference sequence). The CDR3 contains 13 residues. Trimming removed 6 bases at V and 0 bases at J, with 9 bases between. The CDR3 DNA follows: TGTGCCAGTAGAGAGACAGGCTCCTACGAGCAGTACTTC. Residues: CASRETGSYEQYF.

DNA for the CDR3: TGTGCCAGCAGCTTGGATTCGAGCGGGGGGCCCGATACGCAGTATTTT. Translating gives CASSLDSSGGPDTQYF. This chain connects TRBV7-6 to TRBJ2-3; the match to TRBD2 covers 9 bases. The CDR3 has 16 residues. V trimming: 3 bases; J trimming: 6 bases; junction bases outside the gene matches: 10. CDR1 and CDR2 (germline): SGHVS, FNYEAQ. The complete variable domain, with remaining parts taken from reference TRBV7-6 and TRBJ2-3, reads GAGVSQSPRYKVTKRGQDVALRCDPISGHVSLYWYRQALGQGPEFLTYFNYEAQQDKSGLPNDRFSAERPEGSISTLTIQRTEQRDSAMYRCASSLDSSGGPDTQYFGPGTRLTVL.

The chain uses TRBV6-5 and TRBJ1-2, with D uncertain. Germline V lookup: CDR1 MNHEY, CDR2 SVGAGI. Trimming took off 0 bases at V and 6 bases at J, with 11 bases between the two ends. The CDR3 has 14 amino acids. The CDR3 loop reads CASSYSTGFNGYTF. CDR3 DNA sequence: TGTGCCAGCAGTTACTCGACTGGGTTCAATGGCTACACCTTC.

This chain uses TRBV10-3 with TRBJ1-2, with D possibly matching TRBD1 (6 bases). CDR3 size: 12 residues. Trimming left V 6 bases short and J 6 bases short, with 11 bases between. From germline, CDR1 is ENHRY and CDR2 SYGVKD. The CDR3 reads CAISGGLDGYTF. The DNA for the CDR3 is TGTGCCATCAGCGGGGGGCTGGATGGCTACACCTTC.

The gene calls are TRBV9 and TRBJ2-7; no clear D. The ends were cut back, 4 bases at V and 5 bases at J, with 16 bases in the middle. CDR1 SGDLS and CDR2 YYNGEE come from the germline V gene. The CDR3 has 14 amino acids. Here the CDR3 DNA reads TGTGCCAGCAGCCCCGAGGCCTGGTCCAACGAGCAGTACTTC. Amino acids: CASSPEAWSNEQYF.

The V call is TRBV6-5, the J call TRBJ1-5; 9 positions match TRBD1. V trimming: 5 bases; J trimming: 6 bases; junction bases outside the gene matches: 5. Germline V gene data show CDR1 as MNHEY and CDR2 as SVGAGI. CDR3 length: 14 amino acids. The CDR3 DNA follows: TGTGCCAGCAGTACAGACAGGGGGACTCAGCCCCAGCATTTT. Its protein product is CASSTDRGTQPQHF.

The chain carries TRBV4-1 and TRBJ1-5; weak D call: TRBD1 (5 bases). The V end lost 3 bases, the J end lost 7 bases, and 16 bases lay between the germline ends. In germline, CDR1 is MGHRA, CDR2 YSYEKL. The CDR3 has 15 residues. Here the CDR3 reads CASSQEGRAGQPQHF. CDR3 nucleotide sequence: TGCGCCAGCAGCCAGGAGGGCAGGGCAGGGCAGCCCCAGCATTTT.